These 3 T cell receptor beta chains were sequenced from one sample in a study of radiotherapy plus CTLA-4 blockade in lung cancer. Assay used: immunoSEQ multiplex PCR; TCRdb lists only in-frame clones, some missing. The sample has 100,000 to 150,000 clones; about nine tenths are singletons. Source: peripheral blood, taken from a patient treated with radiotherapy plus ipilimumab. The receptors here all came from a human donor with non-small cell lung cancer that progressed on radiotherapy plus ipilimumab.

J is TRBJ1-2 and V is TRBV19, with D maybe TRBD1 (5 bases). V dropped 7 bases and J dropped 4 bases, with 16 bases sitting between them. Germline V gene data show CDR1 as LNHDA and CDR2 as SQIVND (reference sequence). The CDR3 is 14 residues long. CDR3 sequence reads: CASTARQSSYGYTF. The CDR3 DNA follows: TGTGCCAGTACCGCCCGACAGAGCAGCTATGGCTACACCTTC. Combining the CDR3 with reference TRBV19 and TRBJ1-2 gives the whole variable domain DGGITQSPKYLFRKEGQNVTLSCEQNLNHDAMYWYRQDPGQGLRLIYYSQIVNDFQKGDIAEGYSVSREKKESFPLTVTSAQKNPTAFYLCASTARQSSYGYTFGSGTRLTVV.

The chain employs TRBV5-6 and TRBJ2-4; D assignment may be TRBD1 or TRBD2 (5 bases each). From germline, CDR1 is SGHDT and CDR2 YYEEEE. Trimming stripped 3 bases from V and 5 bases from J, with 9 bases between. The CDR3 extends over 13 amino acids. As DNA, the CDR3 is TGTGCCAGCAGCTGGGGACCGGAAAACATTCAGTACTTC. This codes for CASSWGPENIQYF.

This sequence joins TRBV7-8 and TRBJ2-1; TRBD2 agrees at 10 bases. CDR1 is SGHVS and CDR2 is FQNEAQ in the germline V gene. J lost 0 bases, V lost 7 bases, and 15 bases had no gene match. The CDR3 consists of 19 residues. The CDR3 loop reads CASTRLGLAAPRSYNEQFF. CDR3 sequence (DNA): TGTGCCAGCACTCGCCTTGGACTAGCGGCCCCCCGCTCCTACAATGAGCAGTTCTTC.